This T cell receptor (beta chain) originates from a study of OX40 agonist ivuxolimab in advanced cancers. Per the germline V gene, CDR1 is MNHEY and CDR2 is SVGAGI. V shed 8 bases and J shed 0 bases, with 14 bases lying between them. The CDR3 runs 15 residues. The method was immunoSEQ multiplex PCR; TCRdb's version includes in-frame clones alone and lacks a portion of them. The sample holds 40,000 to 50,000 clones; about nine tenths are singletons and the top ten take roughly 0.98%. V and J are TRBV6-5 and TRBJ1-5; unclear D gene. This clonotype was obtained from an adult with an advanced solid tumor such as melanoma, head and neck, liver or kidney cancer. The sequencing here drew on CD4+ or CD8+ T cells sorted from blood, taken in a trial of the OX40 agonist ivuxolimab. CDR3 sequence: CASRKLENSNQPQHF. The CDR3 DNA reads TGTGCCAGCCGCAAGTTGGAAAATAGCAATCAGCCCCAGCATTTT.